The 4 T cell receptor beta chains below all came from one sample that was sequenced in a study of OX40 agonist ivuxolimab in advanced cancers. Profiling relied on immunoSEQ multiplex PCR, and the TCRdb table lists in-frame clones only, not all of them. Among about 22,000 clones listed, approximately 83% were seen once. The sequenced sample was CD4+ or CD8+ T cells sorted from blood, obtained in a trial of the OX40 agonist ivuxolimab. These receptors were taken from an adult with an advanced solid tumor such as melanoma, head and neck, liver or kidney cancer.

This rearrangement joins TRBV6-6 to TRBJ2-7; tentatively, D is TRBD2 (5 bases). Trimming pared 6 bases from V and 7 bases from J, leaving 16 bases between. The CDR3 has 13 residues. Germline lookup yields CDR1 MNHNY and CDR2 SVGAGI (reference sequence). The CDR3 loop reads CASRRPGTGEQYF. DNA of the CDR3: TGTGCCAGCAGGCGCCCGGGAACTGGGGAGCAGTACTTC.

This clone has more than one count but fewer than ten. The rearrangement joins TRBV7-9 to TRBJ1-5; D call uncertain. The CDR3 is made up of 12 amino acids. CDR1 is SEHNR, CDR2 FQNEAQ, per germline (reference sequence). V was trimmed by 4 bases and J by 8 bases, leaving 9 bases between them. The CDR3 DNA is TGTGCCAGCAGCTCACCTGGAGAGCCCCAGCATTTT. It encodes CASSSPGEPQHF.

This clone was found a few times. The gene calls are TRBV10-3 and TRBJ2-1, with 12 bases that match TRBD2. Germline values: CDR1 ENHRY, CDR2 SYGVKD. Trimming took 6 bases from V and 10 from J; bases not matched to a gene: 10. This CDR3 comprises 15 residues. The CDR3 here is CAISEGLAGLGEQFF. CDR3 DNA: TGTGCCATCAGCGAAGGACTAGCGGGACTCGGAGAGCAGTTCTTC.

This chain joins TRBV4-1 and TRBJ2-7; D not certain. V was cut by 1 base and J by 2 bases, with 9 bases left in between. The CDR3 length is 14 residues. Per germline, CDR1 MGHRA and CDR2 YSYEKL. As DNA, the CDR3 is TGCGCCAGCAGCCAAGGCCCAGGAACCTACGAGCAGTACTTC. Translating it yields CASSQGPGTYEQYF.